The present T cell receptor beta chain was sequenced within a study of T cell responses to AZD1222 COVID-19 vaccine. Germline V gene sequence: CDR1 KGHSH, CDR2 LQKENI. This CDR3 comprises 16 residues. V trimming: 0 bases; J trimming: 4 bases; junction bases outside the gene matches: 5. Libraries were prepared by immunoSEQ multiplex PCR; TCRdb keeps only in-frame clonotypes and omits some of them. The sample consists of 98,000 or so clones, approximately 90% of them appearing once. The genes are TRBV18 and TRBJ2-2, with TRBD1 matching over 7 bases. The input for sequencing was peripheral blood, taken on day 0 of AZD1222 vaccination. This TCR came from an adult in good health. CDR3 loop: CASSPPPTGRTGELFF. The DNA of the CDR3 is TGTGCCAGCTCACCACCGCCGACAGGGCGCACCGGGGAGCTGTTTTTT.